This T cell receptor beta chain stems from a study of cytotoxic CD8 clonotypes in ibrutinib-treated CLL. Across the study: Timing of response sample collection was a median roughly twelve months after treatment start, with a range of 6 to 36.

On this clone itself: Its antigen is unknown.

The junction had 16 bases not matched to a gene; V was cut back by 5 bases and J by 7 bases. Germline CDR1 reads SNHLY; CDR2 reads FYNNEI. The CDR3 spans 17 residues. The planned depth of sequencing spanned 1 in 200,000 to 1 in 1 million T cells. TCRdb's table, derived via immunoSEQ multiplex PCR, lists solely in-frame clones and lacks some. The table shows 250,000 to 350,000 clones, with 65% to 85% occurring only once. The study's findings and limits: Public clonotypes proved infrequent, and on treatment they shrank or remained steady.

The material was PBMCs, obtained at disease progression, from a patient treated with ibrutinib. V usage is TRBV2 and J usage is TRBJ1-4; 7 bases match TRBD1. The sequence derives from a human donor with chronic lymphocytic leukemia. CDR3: CASSHSLRQGGGEKLFF. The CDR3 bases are TGTGCCAGCAGTCACAGCCTTAGACAGGGTGGCGGTGAAAAACTGTTTTTT.